The sequence of this TCR beta chain was determined in a study of T cell responses to AZD1222 COVID-19 vaccine. Data came from immunoSEQ multiplex PCR; TCRdb stores just in-frame clones and leaves some out. Of just under 75,000 clones in the sample, 80% were seen once. Regarding the study as a whole: Increases in Spike-specific TCR breadth and depth were seen after two AZD1222 doses. Baseline seropositives among AZD1222 recipients totaled only five to seven. Unmutated variant regions are reportedly targeted by nearly half of spike-specific TCRs.

This CDR3 has 15 residues. CDR1 and CDR2 (germline): ENHRY, SYGVKD. Trimming took 4 bases from V and 2 from J, leaving 15 bases between them. Second doses were pooled across both intervals (about 4 or about 12 weeks). Of note for this clone: Its antigen remains unidentified.

The chain links TRBV10-3 to TRBJ2-7; TRBD1 might be the D (6 bases). The source material was peripheral blood, sampled 28 days after the second AZD1222 dose. This clonotype was obtained from an adult who received the AZD1222 COVID-19 vaccine. The CDR3 DNA is TGTGCCATCAGTGTAAGACAGGACGGAACCTACGAGCAGTACTTC. It translates to CAISVRQDGTYEQYF.